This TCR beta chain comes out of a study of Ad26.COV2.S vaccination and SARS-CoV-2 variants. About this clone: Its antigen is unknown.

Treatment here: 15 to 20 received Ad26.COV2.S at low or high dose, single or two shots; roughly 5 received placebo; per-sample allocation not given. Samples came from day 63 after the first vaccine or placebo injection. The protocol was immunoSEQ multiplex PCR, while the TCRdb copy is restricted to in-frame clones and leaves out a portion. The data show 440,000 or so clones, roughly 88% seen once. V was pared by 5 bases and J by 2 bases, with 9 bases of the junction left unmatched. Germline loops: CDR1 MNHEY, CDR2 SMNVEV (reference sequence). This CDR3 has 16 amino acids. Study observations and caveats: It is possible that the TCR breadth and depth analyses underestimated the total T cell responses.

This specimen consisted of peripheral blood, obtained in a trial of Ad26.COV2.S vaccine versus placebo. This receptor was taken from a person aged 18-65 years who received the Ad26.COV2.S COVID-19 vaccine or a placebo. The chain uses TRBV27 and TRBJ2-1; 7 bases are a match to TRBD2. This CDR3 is CASSPRGAGAYNEQFF. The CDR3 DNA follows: TGTGCCAGCAGTCCCCGTGGTGCGGGGGCCTACAATGAGCAGTTCTTC.